The clone carrying this T cell receptor beta chain was observed a few times. V lost 3 bases, J lost 9 bases, and 10 bases stayed unmatched. This CDR3 region has 15 residues. CDR1 and CDR2 from the germline V gene are DFQATT and SNEGSKA (reference sequence). These data are taken from a study of response to subunit inactivated influenza vaccine. From the RT-PCR reads, TCRdb called clonotypes with MiXCR, one entry per CDR3 protein. The sample comprises about 520,000 distinct CDR3 sequences, approximately 7.3% of which are singletons, and about an eighth rests with the top ten. This sample comprised PBMCs from blood, obtained roughly 24 months after vaccination. The chain joins TRBV20-1 to TRBJ1-6; 8 nucleotides agree with TRBD1. The receptor was derived from a man between 50 and 75 years old who received an inactivated influenza vaccine. CDR3 nucleotide sequence: TGCAGTGCTAGTAGTCGACAGGGGAAGGGTTCACCCCTCCACTTT. This sequence encodes CSASSRQGKGSPLHF.